Below are 26 T cell receptor beta chains sequenced from a single sample in a study of immune characterization of retroperitoneal liposarcoma. TCRdb used MiXCR to reprocess the PCR reads, holding one entry per CDR3 protein. The repertoire holds some 8,200 distinct CDR3 sequences, with over 40% as singletons. The specimen sequenced was tumor tissue. The source is a male donor with retroperitoneal liposarcoma.

The sample holds a few counts of this clonotype. The chain joins TRBV7-2 to TRBJ2-6; the D is unclear. CDR1 and CDR2 from the germline V gene are SGHTA and FQGNSA. The V and J ends lost 6 bases and 2 bases respectively, with 2 bases between them. The CDR3 runs 12 residues. CDR3 coding DNA: TGTGCCAGCAGAGCTGGGGCCAACGTCCTGACTTTC. Translating it yields CASRAGANVLTF.

This chain uses TRBV11-3 with TRBJ2-1; 9 bases align to TRBD2. The DNA end is a closer match to TRBJ2-7, so the J assignment may be wrong. Germline CDR1 and CDR2: SGHNT and YENEEA. The CDR3 is 15 amino acids. CDR3 nucleotide sequence: TGTGCCAGCAGCGGTAGCGGGGGACCCTACAATGAGCAGTACTTC. Amino acids: CASSGSGGPYNEQYF.

This clonotype was seen a handful of times. This chain links TRBV7-2 with TRBJ2-1, with a tentative D call TRBD2 (6 bases). The closer fit of TRBJ2-7 to the DNA end suggests the J call may be wrong. The CDR3 covers 14 residues. Germline V lookup: CDR1 SGHTA, CDR2 FQGNSA. Here the CDR3 DNA reads TGTGCCAGCAACCCCGGGGGTGTGACCTACGAGCAGTACTTC. Residues: CASNPGGVTYEQYF.

This clonotype is termed medium-sized. The rearrangement uses TRBV6-1 and TRBJ2-2; 7 positions match TRBD1. Germline CDR1 is MNHNS and CDR2 is SASEGT. V lost 2 bases, J lost 0 bases, and 9 bases stayed unmatched. The CDR3 extends over 18 amino acids. The CDR3, as DNA: TGTGCCAGCAGTGAACTCCACAGGGGACCCGCGAACACCGGGGAGCTGTTTTTT. It is translated as CASSELHRGPANTGELFF.

This clonotype was seen just once. The gene calls are TRBV11-3 and TRBJ1-3; D gene ambiguous. This CDR3 spans 13 amino acids. Per germline, CDR1 SGHNT and CDR2 YENEEA. The V end was cut by 4 bases, the J end by 9 bases, with 13 bases between. The CDR3 is CASSSQGRVTIYF. The CDR3 nucleotides are TGTGCCAGCAGCTCCCAAGGAAGGGTCACCATATATTTT. Full variable domain (rest looked up from reference TRBV11-3 and TRBJ1-3): EAGVVQSPRYKIIEKKQPVAFWCNPISGHNTLYWYLQNLGQGPELLIRYENEEAVDDSQLPKDRFSAERLKGVDSTLKIQPAELGDSAVYLCASSSQGRVTIYFGEGSWLTVV.

This clonotype is medium-sized. The chain carries TRBV6-1 and TRBJ2-1, with 10 positions matching TRBD1. J lost 13 bases, V lost 5 bases, and 11 bases had no gene match. The CDR3 spans 14 residues. Germline-derived CDR1 and CDR2 are MNHNS and SASEGT. The CDR3 reads CASSNGGQGETQFF. The DNA of the CDR3 is TGTGCCAGCAGTAATGGAGGACAGGGGGAGACCCAGTTCTTC.

The V gene is TRBV7-3, the J gene TRBJ2-3; 10 positions match TRBD2. The DNA end is more similar to TRBJ2-7, so the J call may be wrong. CDR1 and CDR2 from the germline V gene are SGHTA and FQGTGA. There are 15 residues in the CDR3. The CDR3 sequence: CASSSDGTSDNEQYF. CDR3 nucleotide sequence: TGTGCCAGCAGTTCGGACGGGACTAGCGACAATGAGCAGTACTTC.

This clonotype was picked up one time. The chain carries TRBV11-2 and TRBJ2-1, with 14 bases that match TRBD2. Germline-derived CDR1 and CDR2 are SGHAT and FQNNGV. This CDR3 has 17 amino acids. The trim removed 5 bases at V and 4 bases at J, leaving 7 bases unmatched. The CDR3 region is CASSPRLAGGRYNEQFF. CDR3 nucleotide sequence: TGTGCCAGCAGCCCGAGACTAGCGGGAGGGCGGTACAATGAGCAGTTCTTC.

This clonotype is medium-sized (0.01 to 0.1%) within its sample. The chain carries TRBV6-1 and TRBJ2-1; 9 nucleotides match TRBD1. The CDR3 length is 15 residues. Germline V lookup: CDR1 MNHNS, CDR2 SASEGT. V shed 8 bases and J 10 bases; nucleotides not matched to a gene: 15. For the CDR3, the DNA is TGTGCCAGCTCCCCCTGGGACAGGGTGTCCTACGAGCAGTTCTTC. Protein: CASSPWDRVSYEQFF.

The chain is built from TRBV7-2 and TRBJ2-5; 10 bases match TRBD2. The DNA end favors TRBJ2-1, so the J call may be wrong. The V gene's germline CDR1 is SGHTA and CDR2 FQGNSA. The CDR3 loop spans 16 amino acids. CDR3 in amino acids: CASSLRTSGMGETQFF. CDR3 sequence (DNA): TGTGCCAGCAGCTTACGAACTAGCGGGATGGGTGAGACCCAGTTCTTC.

The gene calls are TRBV10-3 and TRBJ2-1; D uncertain. Germline-derived CDR1 and CDR2 are ENHRY and SYGVKD. The CDR3 sequence is 12 residues long. V lost 5 bases and J lost 6, with 8 bases in between. The CDR3 loop reads CAISSLPNEQFF. CDR3 bases: TGTGCCATCAGTAGCCTACCCAATGAGCAGTTCTTC.

The chain is built from TRBV10-2 and TRBJ2-1; TRBD2 matches at 8 bases. The V segment lost 2 bases and the J segment 3 bases; nucleotides outside the gene matches: 6. The germline CDR1 and CDR2 sequences are WSHSY and SAAADI. This CDR3 has 16 amino acids. As DNA, the CDR3 is TGCGCCAGCAGTGAGGGAAGGCTAGCGGGCTACAATGAGCAGTTCTTC. Its translation: CASSEGRLAGYNEQFF.

This clonotype is labeled medium-sized. V and J are TRBV7-6 and TRBJ2-1; no firm D call. Trimming pared 5 bases from V and 10 bases from J, leaving 15 bases between. This CDR3 spans 13 amino acids. Germline CDR1 and CDR2: SGHVS and FNYEAQ. CDR3 sequence (DNA): TGTGCCAGCAGCACAAAACCAAACTACGAGCAGTTCTTC. Protein sequence: CASSTKPNYEQFF.

This sequence joins TRBV7-2 and TRBJ2-1; 7 nucleotides agree with TRBD2. The end of the DNA aligns better with TRBJ2-7, so the J call may be wrong. The length of the CDR3 is 16 residues. Germline V gene data show CDR1 as SGHTA and CDR2 as FQGNSA. CDR3 loop: CASSLASSGTYNEQYF. The CDR3 DNA reads TGTGCCAGCAGCTTAGCGTCCAGCGGGACCTACAATGAGCAGTACTTC.

The CDR3 DNA is TGCGCCAGCAGCCAACGATTCCCGGGACAGCTTAATGAGCAGTTCTTC. It specifies CASSQRFPGQLNEQFF. The V call is TRBV4-3, the J call TRBJ2-1; 7 nucleotides match TRBD1. The ends lost 2 bases at V and 7 bases at J; junction bases unmatched: 11. There are 16 residues in the CDR3. CDR1 is LGHNA and CDR2 is YSLEER in the germline V gene.

By share, this clonotype ranks as medium-sized. This chain uses TRBV12-3 or TRBV12-4 with TRBJ2-7; D ambiguous. V was clipped by 3 bases and J by 0 bases, with 9 bases between them. The CDR3 has 14 amino acids. This chain's CDR3 is CASSFGGVSYEQYF. The CDR3 nucleotides are TGTGCCAGCAGTTTTGGCGGAGTCTCCTACGAGCAGTACTTC.

This clonotype was counted between two and nine times. The chain couples TRBV12-5 to TRBJ2-5; the D gene is possibly TRBD2 (5 bases). Germline CDR1 is LGHNT and CDR2 is FRNRAP. The CDR3 loop spans 12 amino acids. V gave up 6 bases and J gave up 11 bases, with 16 bases separating them. The CDR3 sequence: CASGKDFFQQYF. CDR3 DNA: TGTGCTAGTGGAAAGGACTTTTTTCAGCAGTACTTC. Supplemented by reference TRBV12-5 and TRBJ2-5, the full variable domain reads DARVTQTPRHKVTEMGQEVTMRCQPILGHNTVFWYRQTMMQGLELLAYFRNRAPLDDSGMPKDRFSAEMPDATLATLKIQPSEPRDSAVYFCASGKDFFQQYFGPGTRLLVL.

Details on this clonotype: This may arise from a read error, as a much more abundant clone is one base away. The rearrangement joins TRBV6-6 to TRBJ2-5, with D tentatively TRBD1 (6 bases). CDR3 length: 15 residues. Germline CDR1 is MNHNY and CDR2 is SVGAGI (reference sequence). The V end lost 2 bases, the J end lost 11 bases, and 21 bases lay between the germline ends. The CDR3, as DNA: TGTGCCAGCAGTTACGAAGGGAGAGGGGACAATGAGCAGTACTTC. This translates into CASSYEGRGDNEQYF.

This clonotype has a single count. The chain employs TRBV7-4 and TRBJ2-3; 9 positions agree with TRBD2. Germline CDR1 and CDR2: SGHVT and SQSDAQ. The length of the CDR3 is 14 residues. J was trimmed by 5 bases and V by 11 bases; bases with no gene match: 11. CDR3 in amino acids: CASGLAGFQDTQYF. The CDR3 nucleotides read TGTGCCTCGGGGCTAGCGGGGTTCCAAGATACGCAGTATTTT.

This chain joins TRBV6-1 and TRBJ2-3; the D is unclear. V lost 2 bases and J lost 4, with 13 bases in between. CDR3 size: 15 residues. Germline CDR1 and CDR2: MNHNS and SASEGT. The CDR3 here is CASSELVLMADTQYF. CDR3 coding DNA: TGTGCCAGCAGTGAATTGGTCTTAATGGCAGATACGCAGTATTTT.

J is TRBJ2-1 and V is TRBV6-1; TRBD2 aligns across 7 bases. Trimming removed 5 bases from V and 0 bases from J; junction bases left unmatched: 13. Germline V gives CDR1 MNHNS, CDR2 SASEGT. This CDR3 region has 18 residues. The DNA for the CDR3 is TGTGCCAGCAGTACGCTACGAAGCGGGACCGGCTCCTACAATGAGCAGTTCTTC. Protein product: CASSTLRSGTGSYNEQFF.

A few counts support this clonotype. This chain connects TRBV6-4 to TRBJ2-4; 15 nucleotides agree with TRBD2. TRBJ2-7 explains the end of the DNA better; the J call may be wrong. Germline values: CDR1 MRHNA, CDR2 SNTAGT. This CDR3 contains 18 residues. The CDR3 DNA sequence: TGTGCCAGCAGTCCCCAATGGAGGACTAGCGGGGGGGGATACGAGCAGTACTTC. Translated: CASSPQWRTSGGGYEQYF.

By frequency in the sample, this clonotype is medium-sized (0.01 to 0.1%). J is TRBJ2-1 and V is TRBV6-5, with TRBD1 identical over 8 bases. The DNA end lines up better with TRBJ2-7; the J call may be wrong. CDR1 MNHEY and CDR2 SVGAGI come from the germline V gene. This CDR3 has 14 residues. CDR3 region: CASSYQGAGDEQYF. The CDR3 DNA is TGTGCCAGCAGTTACCAGGGGGCCGGAGACGAGCAGTACTTC.

There are a few counts of this clonotype. CDR3 in amino acids: CASRGGAGANSYNEQFF. As DNA, the CDR3 is TGTGCCAGCAGGGGTGGAGCGGGGGCCAACTCCTACAATGAGCAGTTCTTC. The chain is built from TRBV6-5 and TRBJ2-1; 8 nucleotides align to TRBD2. This CDR3 contains 17 residues. Germline assignment: CDR1 MNHEY and CDR2 SVGAGI. J was trimmed by 0 bases and V by 6 bases; bases with no gene match: 10.

By sample share, this clonotype is medium-sized. This chain links TRBV6-1 with TRBJ2-1; TRBD1 might be the D (6 bases). The J call could be wrong; TRBJ2-7 is a better fit for the DNA end. The CDR3 covers 12 residues. The V gene's germline CDR1 is MNHNS and CDR2 SASEGT. Here the CDR3 DNA reads TGTGCCAGCAGCCTTACAGGGTACGAGCAGTACTTC. Translation: CASSLTGYEQYF.

This rearrangement joins TRBV6-1 to TRBJ2-5, with 10 positions matching TRBD1. The better agreement between TRBJ2-1 and the DNA end casts doubt on the J call. Germline lookup yields CDR1 MNHNS and CDR2 SASEGT. This CDR3 has 16 amino acids. Here the CDR3 reads CASSDDPGQGSNEQFF. Written as DNA, the CDR3 is TGTGCCAGCAGTGACGACCCGGGACAGGGGTCCAACGAGCAGTTCTTC.